This T cell receptor (beta chain) was documented in a study of T cell responses to AZD1222 COVID-19 vaccine. Study results and caveats: Nearly half of the spike-specific TCRs reportedly recognize variant regions that carry no mutations.

The assay was immunoSEQ multiplex PCR, and TCRdb's table has in-frame clones only and misses some. The sample lists 150,000 to 200,000 clones; approximately 91% were seen once. Trimming left V 0 bases short and J 2 bases short, with 19 bases between. Germline loops: CDR1 SGHTA, CDR2 FQGNSA. This CDR3 has 18 residues. Note on this clone: What it recognizes is unknown.

The chain recombines TRBV7-2 with TRBJ1-2; the D is unclear. The sequenced sample was peripheral blood, obtained 28 days after the second AZD1222 dose. This clonotype was obtained from an adult who received the AZD1222 COVID-19 vaccine. The CDR3 bases are TGTGCCAGCAGCTTAGCTCCGGGTCTTCCGCGGGGAAACTATGGCTACACCTTC. Translated, it gives CASSLAPGLPRGNYGYTF.